This T cell receptor beta chain is from a study of T-cell memory formation after mild COVID-19. Overall study: Largely, TCR clusters stayed within a single donor. Overall study results and limits: Cross-reactive memory seemingly joined, as some responding clones were found in pre-infection memory. Proof of SARS-CoV-2 specificity was absent for the second-wave clones that crested on day 37. Clones which contracted sat mainly in CM and EM if CD4+, and in EMRA if CD8+.

Germline V gene lookup returns CDR1 MNHEY and CDR2 SVGAGI. The CDR3 runs to 12 residues. Trimming stripped 5 bases from V and 7 bases from J, with 8 bases between. Note on this clonotype: What it binds is unknown.

A single record per CDR3 protein comes from TCRdb applying MiXCR to the 5' RACE reads. The sample has 550,000 to 700,000 distinct CDR3 sequences, roughly a sixth seen once. Specimen: PBMCs or a T cell subset sorted from them (not recorded which). This TCR was sampled from an adult woman who had mild COVID-19 (a few samples of this study predate the infection). Cell type and time point are not known. The rearrangement joins TRBV6-5 to TRBJ1-4; no firm D call. The CDR3, as DNA: TGTGCCAGCAGTAAAGGAGGTGAAAAACTGTTTTTT. It translates to CASSKGGEKLFF.